These T cell receptor beta chains were read from a single sample in a study of human T cells and chemical hapten exposure. In TCRdb, the RACE reads were re-called with MiXCR into one record per CDR3 protein. The repertoire holds 340,000 or so distinct CDR3 sequences, 5.5% to 8% seen once, with 7.5% to 8.5% in the top ten. The source was whole blood, collected in connection with sensitization to the hapten diphenylcyclopropenone (DPC). Receptor source: a young woman with alopecia areata. Some clones in this sample may be carry-over from other donors' samples. The CDR3 runs from the conserved cysteine through the conserved F or W. A D gene is named only where the DNA matches it firmly. Clone sizes are given selectively: once, few, many, or a class where the clone is expanded.

>TRBV2|TRBJ2-2|-|TRBD2
TGTGCCAGTTTTAGGACTAGCCGGAACACCGGGGAGCTGTTTTTT
CASFRTSRNTGELFF
>TRBV5-6|TRBJ2-1|many|-
TGTGCCAGCAGCTTGTTTATAGCGAATGAGCAGTTCTTC
CASSLFIANEQFF
>TRBV6-5|TRBJ1-2|few|TRBD1
TGTGCCAGCAGCCAGGACAGGGTCAAGGCTAACTATGGCTACACCTTC
CASSQDRVKANYGYTF
>TRBV16|TRBJ1-1|-|-
TGTGCCAGCAGCCAATTTGCAGCGCTGAACACTGAAGCTTTCTTT
CASSQFAALNTEAFF
>TRBV7-9|TRBJ2-4|-|-
TGTGCCAGCAGCCGCGGACAGAACCTAGCCAAAAACATTCAGTACTTC
CASSRGQNLAKNIQYF
>TRBV7-2|TRBJ1-1|-|TRBD1
TGTGCCAGCAGCGCGCGACAGGGGATCGGCACTGAAGCTTTCTTT
CASSARQGIGTEAFF
>TRBV4-1|TRBJ1-1|-|-
TGCGCCAGCAGCCCCGAACGCCCCAGGGCGTTGAACACTGAAGCTTTCTTT
CASSPERPRALNTEAFF
>TRBV20-1|TRBJ2-3|few|TRBD2
TGCAGTGCTCCAGTAGCGGGGGGGCAAGTAGATACGCAGTATTTT
CSAPVAGGQVDTQYF
>TRBV6-1|TRBJ2-7|-|TRBD2
TGTGCCAGCACCACGCGGGGGGGCCTCTACGAGCAGTACTTC
CASTTRGGLYEQYF
>TRBV6-1|TRBJ2-1|few|-
TGTGCCAGCAGTGCACTAGTGGGGACCTACAATGAGCAGTTCTTC
CASSALVGTYNEQFF
>TRBV5-6|TRBJ1-4|few|-
TGTGCCAGCAGCTTGGAGTTACAGGGCCCCTCGGAAAAACTGTTTTTT
CASSLELQGPSEKLFF
>TRBV10-3|TRBJ2-3|-|-
TGTGCCATCAGTGAGTTGACGTCCACAGATACGCAGTATTTT
CAISELTSTDTQYF
>TRBV7-2|TRBJ2-7|many|-
TGTGCCAGCAGCTTGGGCAGGGACCTGTACGAGCAGTACTTC
CASSLGRDLYEQYF
>TRBV6-1|TRBJ1-6|few|-
TGTGCTCTCCGGCCGAGAACAGATAATTCACCCCTCCACTTT
CALRPRTDNSPLHF
>TRBV10-3|TRBJ2-7|many|TRBD2
TGTGCCATCAGTGAGCCGCGTTTAGCGGGGGCCTACGAGCAGTACTTC
CAISEPRLAGAYEQYF
>TRBV28|TRBJ2-3|-|-
TGTGCCAGCAGTTTATTGGAGAGTGTGGATACGCAGTATTTT
CASSLLESVDTQYF
>TRBV2|TRBJ1-2|few|-
TGTGCCAGCAGGGAGCAGGGGTACTATGGCTACACCTTC
CASREQGYYGYTF
>TRBV10-3|TRBJ1-6|few|-
TGTGCCATCAGTGAGCAGGGTGTCTCCTATAATTCACCCCTCCACTTT
CAISEQGVSYNSPLHF
>TRBV4-3|TRBJ2-2|few|-
TGCGCCAGCAGCCAAGATCCCCCGACAGCGAACACCGGGGAGCTGTTTTTT
CASSQDPPTANTGELFF
>TRBV6-2/TRBV6-3|TRBJ1-3|many|-
TGTGCCAGCAGTCGGACAGCGAGAGGAGGAAACACCATATATTTT
CASSRTARGGNTIYF
>TRBV27|TRBJ2-1|many|TRBD1
TGTGCCAGCTGGGGGGACAGGCTAAGTGAGCAGTTCTTC
CASWGDRLSEQFF
>TRBV6-2/TRBV6-3|TRBJ1-5|few|-
TGTGCCAGCAGTTACGATGGCGGCTATAGCAATCAGCCCCAGCATTTT
CASSYDGGYSNQPQHF
>TRBV4-2|TRBJ1-4|-|-
TGTGCCAGCAGCCCCGACCAGGGGACGAGCGAAAAACTGTTTTTT
CASSPDQGTSEKLFF
>TRBV3-1|TRBJ2-1|few|-
TGTGCCAGCAGCCAAGTATCAGATGAGCAGTTCTTC
CASSQVSDEQFF
>TRBV20-1|TRBJ2-7|-|-
TGCAGTGCTGGGATCTTGTACGAGCAGTACTTC
CSAGILYEQYF
>TRBV5-8|TRBJ2-3|-|-
TGTGCCAGCAGCCACCGGCATTCCACAGATACGCAGTATTTT
CASSHRHSTDTQYF
>TRBV20-1|TRBJ2-3|few|-
TGCAGTGCTAGGGCCCTGGGGAGCACAGATACGCAGTATTTT
CSARALGSTDTQYF
>TRBV7-8|TRBJ2-1|many|-
TGTGCCAGCAGCGCAACCGGGACCCAATACAATGAGCAGTTCTTC
CASSATGTQYNEQFF
>TRBV6-5|TRBJ2-2|-|-
TGTGCCAGCAGTTACGGACACACGAACACCGGGGAGCTGTTTTTT
CASSYGHTNTGELFF
>TRBV19|TRBJ2-2|-|-
TGTGCCAGTAGTATACAGGGACCCGGGGAGCTGTTTTTT
CASSIQGPGELFF
>TRBV7-3|TRBJ2-1|-|TRBD2
TGTGCCAGCAGCTCCGCCCCTAGCGGGGAGGGAAATGAGCAGTTCTTC
CASSSAPSGEGNEQFF
>TRBV3-1|TRBJ2-2|many|-
TGTGCCAGCAGCCAAGGTCAGGCGGGGACCGGGGAGCTGTTTTTT
CASSQGQAGTGELFF
>TRBV5-1|TRBJ2-6|few|-
TGCGCCAGCAGCTTGAGGGGGTTATCTGGGGCCAACGTCCTGACTTTC
CASSLRGLSGANVLTF
>TRBV6-6|TRBJ1-1|few|-
TGTGCCAGCCGCGACGGGAGTAACACTGAAGCTTTCTTT
CASRDGSNTEAFF
>TRBV29-1|TRBJ1-2|-|-
TGCAGCGTTGGGGCGGGCGAAAACTATGGCTACACCTTC
CSVGAGENYGYTF
>TRBV6-5|TRBJ1-5|few|-
TGTGCCAGCAGGAGGACCCCGGGTTGGCCCCAGCATTTT
CASRRTPGWPQHF
>TRBV12-3/TRBV12-4|TRBJ1-5|many|-
TGTGCCAGCAGTTTAAGGGGAGAACAGCCCCAGCATTTT
CASSLRGEQPQHF
>TRBV13|TRBJ1-5|few|-
TGTGCCAGCAGCTTAGGGCGGAGGGAACAGCCCCAGCATTTT
CASSLGRREQPQHF
>TRBV12-3/TRBV12-4|TRBJ1-2|-|-
TGTGCCAGCAGTTCCCCCCTCAACTATGGCTACACCTTC
CASSSPLNYGYTF
>TRBV5-1|TRBJ2-1|many|-
TGCGCCAGCAGCACCACCGGGACCCAGTACAATGAGCAGTTCTTC
CASSTTGTQYNEQFF
>TRBV5-1|TRBJ2-7|-|-
TGCGCCAGCAGCACGATCTCGTCCCTATCCTACGAGCAGTACTTC
CASSTISSLSYEQYF
>TRBV4-1|TRBJ2-1|-|-
TGCGCCAGCAGCCAAGAAACTAGCCTTGGGGATGAGCAGTTCTTC
CASSQETSLGDEQFF
>TRBV28|TRBJ2-7|many|-
TGTGCCAGCAGTACCAACTACGAGCAGTACTTC
CASSTNYEQYF
>TRBV6-2/TRBV6-3|TRBJ1-1|-|-
TGTGCCAGCAGTTACTCGATGGGAGGCACTGAAGCTTTCTTT
CASSYSMGGTEAFF
>TRBV12-3/TRBV12-4|TRBJ2-3|many|TRBD1
TGTGCCAGCAGTACCAGACAGGGGGCTATAGGTAATACGCAGTATTTT
CASSTRQGAIGNTQYF
>TRBV6-2/TRBV6-3|TRBJ2-1|-|-
TGTGCCAGCCAAAATCCCCATGAGCAGTTCTTC
CASQNPHEQFF
>TRBV6-6|TRBJ1-5|few|-
TGTGCCAGCAGTTACTACAGGGTGGAGGATCAGCCCCAGCATTTT
CASSYYRVEDQPQHF
>TRBV7-9|TRBJ2-3|many|-
TGTGCCAGCAGCTCTTGGTTGTCCGGGGATACGCAGTATTTT
CASSSWLSGDTQYF
>TRBV11-3|TRBJ2-7|many|-
TGTGCCAGCAGCTTAAAGTCGGACCCATCGAGCGAGCAGTACTTC
CASSLKSDPSSEQYF
>TRBV20-1|TRBJ1-1|-|-
TGCAGTGCTAGTATCAAACAGGTGAACACTGAAGCTTTCTTT
CSASIKQVNTEAFF
>TRBV12-3/TRBV12-4|TRBJ2-3|few|-
TGTGCCAGCAGTTCACAGGGTCGTACAGATACGCAGTATTTT
CASSSQGRTDTQYF
>TRBV6-4|TRBJ1-6|-|-
TGTGCCAGCAGGCAGACAGTTCGCTCCTATAATTCACCCCTCCACTTT
CASRQTVRSYNSPLHF
>TRBV29-1|TRBJ1-2|-|-
TGCAGCGTTGACCGAAACTATGGCTACACCTTC
CSVDRNYGYTF
>TRBV11-2|TRBJ2-5|many|TRBD2
TGTGCCAGCAGCTCGACTAGCTACCAAGAGACCCAGTACTTC
CASSSTSYQETQYF
>TRBV29-1|TRBJ1-5|many|-
TGCAGCGTTGAAACGGGAGGGGCCAGCAATCAGCCCCAGCATTTT
CSVETGGASNQPQHF
>TRBV15|TRBJ2-1|many|-
TGTGCCACCAGCAGCCCTATGGGCGGAAGCGATGAGCAGTTCTTC
CATSSPMGGSDEQFF
>TRBV10-3|TRBJ2-1|-|TRBD2
TGTGCCATCAGGGAGGGACTACCAGACAATGAGCAGTTCTTC
CAIREGLPDNEQFF